Listed here are 2 T cell receptor beta chains from one sample, sequenced in a study of cytomegalovirus exposure and HLA in healthy donors. PCR was performed using 60 Vbeta and 13 Jbeta primers. Data came from immunoSEQ multiplex PCR; TCRdb stores just in-frame clones and leaves some out. The sample includes approximately 210,000 clones, roughly 73% seen only once; the top ten take roughly 2.1%. The material sequenced was PBMCs. The receptors shown here come from a woman aged 25 to 39 in good health and CMV-seropositive.

V is TRBV30 and J is TRBJ2-2; a possible D gene is TRBD1 (6 bases). The germline V and J ends were trimmed by 3 bases and 2 bases, with 19 bases remaining between them. The CDR3 totals 17 residues. From germline, CDR1 is GTSNPN and CDR2 SVGIG (reference sequence). The CDR3 here is CAWSLPGGHENTGELFF. The CDR3 DNA reads as TGTGCCTGGAGCCTGCCTGGGGGACATGAAAACACCGGGGAGCTGTTTTTT.

The CDR3 here is CASSPPGGGTGANVLTF. The CDR3 DNA reads TGTGCCAGCAGCCCGCCCGGCGGGGGGACTGGGGCCAACGTCCTGACTTTC. V gene TRBV5-4 combines with J gene TRBJ2-6; 8 bases match TRBD2. With 4 bases clipped from V and 2 bases from J, the junction kept 8 bases outside the gene matches. From germline, CDR1 is SGHNT and CDR2 YYREEE (reference sequence). CDR3 length: 17 residues.